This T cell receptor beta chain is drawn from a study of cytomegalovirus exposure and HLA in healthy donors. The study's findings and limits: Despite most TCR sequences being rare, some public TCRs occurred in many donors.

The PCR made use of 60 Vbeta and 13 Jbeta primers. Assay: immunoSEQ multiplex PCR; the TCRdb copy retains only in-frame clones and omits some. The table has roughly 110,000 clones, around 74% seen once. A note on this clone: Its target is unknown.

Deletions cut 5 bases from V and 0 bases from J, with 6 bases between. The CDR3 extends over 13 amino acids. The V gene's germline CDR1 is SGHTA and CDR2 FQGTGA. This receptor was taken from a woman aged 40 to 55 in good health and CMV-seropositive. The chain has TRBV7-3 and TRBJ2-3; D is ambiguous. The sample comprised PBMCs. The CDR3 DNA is TGTGCCAGCAGCGCACTCAGCACAGATACGCAGTATTTT. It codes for CASSALSTDTQYF.